Shown below are 7 T cell receptor beta chains from a single sample sequenced in a study of blood T cell repertoires in COVID-19. The assay was immunoSEQ multiplex PCR, and TCRdb's table has in-frame clones only and misses some. The sample yields about 310,000 clones, roughly 91% seen once. Sequenced: PBMCs or T cells enriched from blood (not recorded which). These TCRs come from a woman aged 25 to 39 who had recovered from COVID-19.

The gene calls are TRBV4-1 and TRBJ2-2; tentative D call: TRBD2 (6 bases). Germline CDR1 is MGHRA and CDR2 is YSYEKL. V lost 1 base and J 0 bases, leaving 18 bases between the germline ends. The CDR3 sequence is 19 residues long. The CDR3 is CASSQVLTSSHANTGELFF. The CDR3 nucleotides are TGCGCCAGCAGCCAAGTCCTTACTAGCTCCCACGCGAACACCGGGGAGCTGTTTTTT.

This chain connects TRBV19 to TRBJ2-7; D remains unclear. From germline, CDR1 is LNHDA and CDR2 SQIVND (reference sequence). This CDR3 has 13 amino acids. V was clipped by 5 bases and J by 0 bases, with 8 bases between them. The CDR3 sequence: CASSGTNSYEQYF. For the CDR3, the DNA is TGTGCCAGTAGTGGAACTAACTCCTACGAGCAGTACTTC.

This clone appeared once. V gene TRBV7-6 combines with J gene TRBJ2-1; 14 bases are shared with TRBD2. J lost 6 bases, V lost 4 bases, and 11 bases had no gene match. The CDR3 has 18 amino acids. The germline V gene has CDR1 SGHVS and CDR2 FNYEAQ. CDR3 in amino acids: CASSSTSRLAGGRNEQFF. CDR3 nucleotides: TGTGCCAGCAGCTCCACGTCGCGACTAGCGGGAGGGCGCAATGAGCAGTTCTTC.

The chain carries TRBV5-8 and TRBJ1-1; possible D gene TRBD1, 5 bases. Per germline, CDR1 SGHTS and CDR2 YDEGEE. V was pared by 4 bases and J by 0 bases, with 10 bases between. The CDR3 has 14 residues. The CDR3 DNA sequence: TGTGCCAGCAGCCAACCGACAGTGAACACTGAAGCTTTCTTT. Translation: CASSQPTVNTEAFF.

The CDR3 loop reads CASSYLDRDQETQYF. CDR3 DNA sequence: TGTGCCAGCAGTTACCTAGACAGGGATCAAGAGACCCAGTACTTC. V is TRBV2 and J is TRBJ2-5; TRBD1 agrees at 7 bases. Losses at the gene ends were 5 bases for V and 2 bases for J; bases not matched to a gene: 8. Germline V lookup: CDR1 SNHLY, CDR2 FYNNEI. The CDR3 runs 15 residues.

The V and J genes are TRBV29-1 and TRBJ1-6, with 9 bases matching TRBD1. With 7 bases clipped from V and 8 bases from J, the junction kept 9 bases outside the gene matches. This CDR3 is built from 14 residues. Per germline, CDR1 SQVTM and CDR2 ANQGSEA. In DNA form, the CDR3 reads TGCAGCGCTTCTACAGGGGGCAGTCATTCACCCCTCCACTTT. Translation gives CSASTGGSHSPLHF.

This chain's CDR3 is CASRGGLRDRDEKLFF. The CDR3 DNA follows: TGTGCCAGCAGGGGGGGACTACGGGACCGGGATGAAAAACTGTTTTTT. The rearrangement links TRBV28 to TRBJ1-4; D is perhaps TRBD1 (5 bases). Germline CDR1 MDHEN, CDR2 SYDVKM. Trimming removed 6 bases from V and 6 bases from J, with 20 bases in between. The CDR3 extends over 16 amino acids.